Below, 7 T cell receptor beta chains from the same sample are listed, as sequenced in a study of cytomegalovirus exposure and HLA in healthy donors. The PCR was carried out with 60 Vbeta primers and 13 Jbeta primers. Clones were read by immunoSEQ multiplex PCR, and TCRdb kept only the in-frame ones, dropping some. The sample lists about 170,000 clones; roughly three quarters were seen once. Sequenced input: PBMCs. These receptor sequences come from a man between 40 and 49 years old in good health and CMV-seropositive.

This clone was observed a handful of times. The chain has TRBV27 and TRBJ1-6; 7 nucleotides match TRBD1. The ends lost 2 bases at V and 6 bases at J; junction bases unmatched: 4. The CDR3 spans 15 residues. Looked up from germline, CDR1 is MNHEY and CDR2 is SMNVEV (reference sequence). CDR3 sequence: CASSLIGQANSPLHF. The CDR3 DNA follows: TGTGCCAGCAGTTTAATAGGACAGGCTAATTCACCCCTCCACTTT.

This clone has more than one count but fewer than ten. V and J are TRBV30 and TRBJ2-1; maybe TRBD1 (5 bases). CDR1 is GTSNPN and CDR2 is SVGIG in the germline V gene (reference sequence). V lost 5 bases and J 7 bases, leaving 9 bases between the germline ends. This CDR3 contains 11 residues. For the CDR3, the DNA is TGTGCCTGGCAGGGAAATAATGAGCAGTTCTTC. This encodes CAWQGNNEQFF.

This chain links TRBV29-1 with TRBJ1-2; D is perhaps TRBD1 (6 bases). Trimming took off 7 bases at V and 10 bases at J, with 16 bases between the two ends. This CDR3 contains 11 residues. CDR1 SQVTM and CDR2 ANQGSEA come from the germline V gene. CDR3 bases: TGCAGCGCCCAGGGGCAGTTAGACTACACCTTC. Its protein is CSAQGQLDYTF.

V usage is TRBV6-6 and J usage is TRBJ2-1, with D hard to call. The CDR3 is 13 residues long. Per the germline V gene, CDR1 is MNHNY and CDR2 is SVGAGI (reference sequence). V lost 6 bases and J 4 bases, leaving 10 bases between the germline ends. For the CDR3, the DNA is TGTGCCAGCAGCAAAACAGAATACAATGAGCAGTTCTTC. It encodes CASSKTEYNEQFF.

This clone was detected only once. The chain carries TRBV6-1 and TRBJ1-5; 10 positions match TRBD1. V gave up 7 bases and J gave up 2 bases; unmatched junction bases: 5. The CDR3 is 15 amino acids. Germline CDR1 MNHNS, CDR2 SASEGT. DNA of the CDR3: TGTGCCAGCACTCCCGGGACAGGGGGCAATCAGCCCCAGCATTTT. It yields the protein CASTPGTGGNQPQHF.

As to this clone: One end of the junction is discordant with germline, which a read error may explain. The chain carries TRBV7-7 and TRBJ2-2; TRBD2 agrees at 9 bases. Germline values: CDR1 SSHAT, CDR2 FNYEAQ (reference sequence). The CDR3 totals 16 residues. This CDR3 reads CASSLSGGGNTGELFF. The CDR3 nucleotides are TGTGCTAGCAGCCTTAGCGGGGGTGGAAACACCGGGGAGCTGTTTTTT.

The CDR3 region is CASSVGTGGEPQHF. DNA for the CDR3: TGTGCCAGCAGCGTCGGGACAGGGGGCGAGCCCCAGCATTTT. The rearrangement uses TRBV9 and TRBJ1-5; 12 bases agree with TRBD1. This CDR3 has 14 residues. V lost 2 bases and J lost 8; bases outside the gene matches: 2. Germline assignment: CDR1 SGDLS and CDR2 YYNGEE.